These 28 T cell receptor beta chains were all obtained from the same sample, sequenced in a study of cytomegalovirus exposure and HLA in healthy donors (dated by TCRdb to about 2017). The method was the immunoSEQ multiplex PCR assay. The multiplex PCR relied on a mix of 60 forward primers for TCR Vbeta segments and 13 reverse primers for TCR Jbeta segments. The table comes from immuneACCESS by way of TCRdb, which keeps in-frame sequences with V and J called. Part of the clones is missing from these tables; in studies checked, under half for an unresolved V gene and the rest for unknown reasons. For this sample there are roughly 120,000 clones; 65% to 90% appear just once. Roughly 10% of the sample is held by the ten biggest clonotypes. Sample: PBMCs. The receptors were sampled from a male donor in good health and CMV-seropositive.

This chain joins TRBV19 and TRBJ2-3; 8 bases map to TRBD2. Germline CDR1 and CDR2: LNHDA and SQIVND (reference sequence). V shed 0 bases and J 0 bases; nucleotides not matched to a gene: 2. This CDR3 is 16 amino acids long. The CDR3 DNA is TGTGCCAGTAGTATAGATCCGGGAGGGAGCACAGATACGCAGTATTTT. Translated: CASSIDPGGSTDTQYF.

The V and J genes are TRBV19 and TRBJ2-1; 8 nucleotides line up with TRBD1. Germline CDR1 reads LNHDA; CDR2 reads SQIVND (reference sequence). With 6 bases clipped from V and 10 bases from J, the junction kept 14 bases outside the gene matches. The CDR3 contains 15 residues. The CDR3 coding sequence is TGTGCCAGTAGGGAATGGATCCAGGGGGCTGACGAGCAGTTCTTC. As protein: CASREWIQGADEQFF.

This rearrangement joins TRBV9 to TRBJ2-1, with 7 bases matching TRBD2. Trimming took 0 bases from V and 9 from J; bases not matched to a gene: 15. Per germline, CDR1 SGDLS and CDR2 YYNGEE. CDR3 length: 17 residues. CDR3 in amino acids: CASSVGLQWEGGGEQFF. The DNA of the CDR3 is TGTGCCAGCAGCGTAGGTCTGCAGTGGGAGGGCGGGGGTGAGCAGTTCTTC.

V usage is TRBV10-1 and J usage is TRBJ2-4, with D unclear. Trimming pared 4 bases from V and 0 bases from J, leaving 13 bases between. This CDR3 spans 16 amino acids. Germline-derived CDR1 and CDR2 are WNHNN and SYGVQD (reference sequence). CDR3 residues: CASSGQHVLAKNIQYF. The CDR3 DNA reads TGCGCCAGCAGTGGACAACACGTACTAGCCAAAAACATTCAGTACTTC.

This clone has a handful of counts. The chain employs TRBV19 and TRBJ1-1; perhaps TRBD1 as D (5 bases). The CDR3 totals 14 residues. V gave up 9 bases and J gave up 5 bases, with 19 bases separating them. Germline assignment: CDR1 LNHDA and CDR2 SQIVND (reference sequence). The CDR3 region is CASKGWAGITEAFF. The CDR3 DNA reads as TGTGCCAGCAAGGGGTGGGCAGGGATAACTGAAGCTTTCTTT.

The gene calls are TRBV7-3 and TRBJ2-1; D is perhaps TRBD2 (5 bases). This CDR3 contains 15 residues. Germline V gene sequence: CDR1 SGHTA, CDR2 FQGTGA. V lost 2 bases and J 3 bases, leaving 11 bases between the germline ends. CDR3 nucleotides: TGTGCCAGCAGCTTATTTACGGGAAACTACAATGAGCAGTTCTTC. It specifies CASSLFTGNYNEQFF.

This clone showed up just once. J is TRBJ2-3 and V is TRBV2; a weak D match, TRBD1 (6 bases). CDR1 and CDR2 from the germline V gene are SNHLY and FYNNEI. This CDR3 has 13 amino acids. The CDR3 spells CALTGISTDTQYF. In DNA, the CDR3 is TGTGCTCTAACAGGGATTTCCACAGATACGCAGTATTTT.

The CDR3 nucleotides read TGTGCCAGCAGTTATAACAGGAACACCGGGGAGCTGTTTTTT. Translation gives CASSYNRNTGELFF. The rearrangement uses TRBV6-5 and TRBJ2-2; D is ambiguous. V lost 3 bases and J 1 base, leaving 6 bases between the germline ends. CDR1 MNHEY and CDR2 SVGAGI come from the germline V gene. The CDR3 consists of 14 residues.

The chain recombines TRBV7-9 with TRBJ2-3, with TRBD1 matching over 7 bases. The CDR3 is 16 residues long. Germline-derived CDR1 and CDR2 are SEHNR and FQNEAQ (reference sequence). With 9 bases clipped from V and 1 base from J, the junction kept 13 bases outside the gene matches. CDR3 residues: CASFPITGDGTDTQYF. The DNA of the CDR3 is TGTGCCAGTTTCCCCATTACAGGGGATGGCACAGATACGCAGTATTTT.

The genes are TRBV19 and TRBJ2-3; possible D gene TRBD1, 6 bases. The CDR3 totals 14 residues. Trimming shortened V by 0 bases and J by 5 bases, and 9 bases separated the two germline ends. CDR1 and CDR2 from the germline V gene are LNHDA and SQIVND (reference sequence). The CDR3 sequence: CASSIEGAGDTQYF. DNA for the CDR3: TGTGCCAGTAGTATAGAGGGGGCAGGAGATACGCAGTATTTT.

CDR3 residues: CASSPYIRGRDEQYF. For the CDR3, the DNA is TGTGCCAGTAGTCCCTATATCAGGGGGCGAGACGAGCAGTACTTC. The chain employs TRBV19 and TRBJ2-7, with 8 nucleotides matching TRBD1. CDR1 is LNHDA and CDR2 is SQIVND in the germline V gene (reference sequence). CDR3 length equals 15 residues. The J segment lost 5 bases and the V segment lost 5 bases, leaving 11 bases of the junction unmatched.

This clone was counted once. The V call is TRBV28, the J call TRBJ2-1, with D possibly being TRBD1 (6 bases). Trimming stripped 2 bases from V and 7 bases from J, with 15 bases between. Germline V gene data show CDR1 as MDHEN and CDR2 as SYDVKM. The CDR3 covers 15 residues. The DNA of the CDR3 is TGTGCCAGCAGTTTAGTGTCAGGGGTGAGGAATGAGCAGTTCTTC. Translated, it gives CASSLVSGVRNEQFF.

The rearrangement joins TRBV25-1 to TRBJ2-5, with 8 bases that match TRBD1. The J call could be wrong; TRBJ2-7 is a better fit for the DNA end. There are 14 residues in the CDR3. Germline CDR1 MGHDK, CDR2 SYGVNS. The CDR3 DNA follows: TGTGCCAGCAGTCGTGGGACAGGATCCTACGAGCAGTACTTC. Its translation: CASSRGTGSYEQYF.

This sequence joins TRBV6-1 and TRBJ1-5; D possibly corresponds to TRBD1 (6 bases). There are 19 residues in the CDR3. The germline V gene encodes CDR1 MNHNS and CDR2 SASEGT. V gave up 2 bases and J gave up 4 bases, with 24 bases separating them. The DNA for the CDR3 is TGTGCCAGCAGTGAAAGCGGGGGCAGGGGATTAAGGGTGAATCAGCCCCAGCATTTT. This translates into CASSESGGRGLRVNQPQHF.

The chain carries TRBV2 and TRBJ2-1; D may be TRBD1 (6 bases). Trimming stripped 2 bases from V and 7 bases from J, with 15 bases between. Germline V gives CDR1 SNHLY, CDR2 FYNNEI. The length of the CDR3 is 15 residues. The CDR3 sequence: CASSESSGQGNEQFF. CDR3 DNA: TGTGCCAGCAGTGAATCGTCAGGTCAGGGGAATGAGCAGTTCTTC.

The chain joins TRBV4-3 to TRBJ1-1; no clear D. Germline CDR1 and CDR2: LGHNA and YSLEER. The CDR3 runs to 14 residues. The V gene lost 3 bases and the J gene lost 4 bases, with 12 bases spanning the gap. CDR3 bases: TGCGCCAGCAGCCATATCTCGTCGGGCACTGAAGCTTTCTTT. Translated, it gives CASSHISSGTEAFF.

The gene calls are TRBV5-6 and TRBJ2-1; weak D call: TRBD2 (5 bases). The CDR3 contains 13 residues. V gave up 0 bases and J gave up 14 bases, with 15 bases separating them. The germline CDR1 and CDR2 sequences are SGHDT and YYEEEE. In nucleotides, the CDR3 is TGTGCCAGCAGCTTGGCCGGAGGCCTAATCGAGTTCTTC. As protein: CASSLAGGLIEFF.

This clone was detected only a few times. The CDR3 here is CASTASGTSTDTQYF. CDR3 in DNA: TGCGCCAGCACGGCTAGCGGGACTAGCACAGATACGCAGTATTTT. The genes are TRBV5-1 and TRBJ2-3; 9 nucleotides line up with TRBD2. With V trimmed by 6 bases and J by 0 bases, 5 bases remained unmatched. Germline V CDR1 and CDR2: SGHRS, YFSETQ. This CDR3 spans 15 amino acids. Variable domain in full (rest from reference TRBV5-1 and TRBJ2-3): KAGVTQTPRYLIKTRGQQVTLSCSPISGHRSVSWYQQTPGQGLQFLFEYFSETQRNKGNFPGRFSGRQFSNSRSEMNVSTLELGDSALYLCASTASGTSTDTQYFGPGTRLTVL.

A single count supports this clone. This chain uses TRBV27 with TRBJ1-6, with a tentative D call TRBD1 (6 bases). Trimming left V 6 bases short and J 7 bases short, with 19 bases between. The length of the CDR3 is 16 residues. The germline V gene has CDR1 MNHEY and CDR2 SMNVEV (reference sequence). This CDR3 reads CASRRYRESWNSPLHF. In nucleotides, the CDR3 is TGTGCCAGCAGACGTTACAGGGAAAGCTGGAATTCACCCCTCCACTTT.

This clone has a single count. The chain combines TRBV27 with TRBJ2-3; 9 positions agree with TRBD1. This CDR3 contains 17 residues. Looked up from germline, CDR1 is MNHEY and CDR2 is SMNVEV (reference sequence). The V gene end was trimmed by 4 bases and the J gene end by 1 base; junction bases not matched to a gene: 9. The CDR3 protein is CASSSGQGIRGTDTQYF. CDR3 DNA sequence: TGTGCCAGCAGTTCCGGACAGGGGATCAGGGGCACAGATACGCAGTATTTT.

This clone was seen a handful of times. The rearrangement joins TRBV30 to TRBJ2-1; 11 positions agree with TRBD2. The CDR3 consists of 21 residues. Germline CDR1 GTSNPN, CDR2 SVGIG (reference sequence). V was pared by 4 bases and J by 0 bases, with 20 bases of the junction left unmatched. CDR3: CAWNLGAISGRALSSYNEQFF. CDR3 coding DNA: TGTGCCTGGAACCTGGGGGCGATTAGCGGGAGGGCCCTGAGCTCCTACAATGAGCAGTTCTTC.

The rearrangement joins TRBV5-6 to TRBJ2-3; no firm D call. V lost 4 bases, J lost 4 bases, and 4 bases lay in between. The CDR3 is 11 residues long. Germline CDR1 and CDR2: SGHDT and YYEEEE. For the CDR3, the DNA is TGTGCCAGCAGCGGCCCAGATACGCAGTATTTT. This sequence encodes CASSGPDTQYF.

This chain connects TRBV19 to TRBJ2-2; 9 bases align to TRBD2. The V gene's germline CDR1 is LNHDA and CDR2 SQIVND (reference sequence). J gave up 1 base and V 7 bases, and 7 bases lay outside the gene matches. The CDR3 covers 16 residues. CDR3 amino acids: CASTRLRGGNTGELFF. The CDR3 coding sequence is TGTGCCAGTACCCGCCTGCGGGGGGGGAACACCGGGGAGCTGTTTTTT.

V is TRBV6-1 and J is TRBJ2-1; the D gene is possibly TRBD1 (6 bases). The ends were cut back, 0 bases at V and 12 bases at J, with 15 bases in the middle. The length of the CDR3 is 14 residues. From germline, CDR1 is MNHNS and CDR2 SASEGT. This CDR3 reads CASSEAPRGQTQFF. CDR3 in DNA: TGTGCCAGCAGTGAAGCACCCCGAGGACAGACGCAGTTCTTC.

The V gene is TRBV11-2, the J gene TRBJ2-1; 8 bases are a match to TRBD2. Germline V gives CDR1 SGHAT, CDR2 FQNNGV. The J segment lost 0 bases and the V segment lost 3 bases, leaving 4 bases of the junction unmatched. CDR3 length equals 16 residues. CDR3 DNA sequence: TGTGCCAGCAGCTTGGAGCGGGAGAGCTCCTACAATGAGCAGTTCTTC. Translation gives CASSLERESSYNEQFF.

V is TRBV19 and J is TRBJ1-1, with 7 bases fitting TRBD1. V lost 3 bases to trimming and J lost 4 bases; unmatched junction nucleotides: 5. Germline-derived CDR1 and CDR2 are LNHDA and SQIVND (reference sequence). The CDR3 totals 14 residues. The chain's CDR3 is CASSILTGSTEAFF. The CDR3 bases are TGTGCCAGTAGTATTCTGACAGGGAGCACTGAAGCTTTCTTT.

This clone appeared a few times. The V gene is TRBV29-1, the J gene TRBJ2-3, with D maybe TRBD2 (6 bases). There are 13 residues in the CDR3. Trimming shortened V by 8 bases and J by 5 bases, and 17 bases separated the two germline ends. Germline V gives CDR1 SQVTM, CDR2 ANQGSEA. The CDR3 loop is CSLEAGLVDTQYF. The CDR3 nucleotides are TGCAGCCTAGAGGCGGGATTGGTAGATACGCAGTATTTT.

The rearrangement joins TRBV7-3 to TRBJ2-4; weak D call: TRBD2 (5 bases). The V end was cut by 5 bases, the J end by 8 bases, with 10 bases between. This CDR3 spans 12 amino acids. CDR1 and CDR2 (germline): SGHTA, FQGTGA. CDR3 region: CASSRAGDIQYF. DNA for the CDR3: TGTGCCAGCAGCCGAGCCGGGGACATTCAGTACTTC.